This is a list of T cell receptor beta chains from one sample in a study of cytomegalovirus exposure and HLA in healthy donors. Generated by immunoSEQ multiplex PCR, the TCRdb table keeps only in-frame clones and is missing some. The table shows about 110,000 clones, with roughly 82% occurring only once. The sequenced sample was PBMCs. The receptors originated from a man between 45 and 60 years old in good health and CMV-seronegative. The CDR3 runs from the conserved cysteine through the conserved F or W. The D gene is left open where the match is weak. Clone size is given for some rows only: seen once, a few or many times, or a class if the clone is expanded.

D: TRBD1; size: -; V: TRBV2; J: TRBJ2-2; DNA: TGTGCCAGCAGTTCCGAGACAGGGGCCAGCACCGGGGAGCTGTTTTTT; CDR3: CASSSETGASTGELFF
D: TRBD1; size: -; V: TRBV27; J: TRBJ1-6; DNA: TGTGCCAGCAGTTTACAGGGGGTCTTTTCACCCCTCCACTTT; CDR3: CASSLQGVFSPLHF
D: -; size: -; V: TRBV11-2; J: TRBJ2-3; DNA: TGTGCCAGCAGCTCCCCTGGGGGGGGCCAAGATACGCAGTATTTT; CDR3: CASSSPGGGQDTQYF
D: TRBD2; size: once; V: TRBV5-4; J: TRBJ2-1; DNA: TGTGCCAGCGAGCCTAGCGGGGGGGTTTACAATGAGCAGTTCTTC; CDR3: CASEPSGGVYNEQFF
D: -; size: once; V: TRBV7-2; J: TRBJ2-5; DNA: TGTGCCAGCAGCCAAGCATCAGAGACCCAGTACTTC; CDR3: CASSQASETQYF
D: TRBD1; size: -; V: TRBV7-2; J: TRBJ2-5; DNA: TGTGCCAGCAGCTTTTCACCAGGGGGCGCAGGCGAGACCCAGTACTTC; CDR3: CASSFSPGGAGETQYF
D: TRBD2; size: -; V: TRBV5-1; J: TRBJ2-5; DNA: TGCGCCAGCAGCCCTACTGGGGGGGACCAAGAGACCCAGTACTTC; CDR3: CASSPTGGDQETQYF
D: -; size: -; V: TRBV6-5; J: TRBJ2-2; DNA: TGTGCCAGCCGGTGGAGTCCTAACACCGGGGAGCTGTTTTTT; CDR3: CASRWSPNTGELFF
D: -; size: -; V: TRBV5-1; J: TRBJ2-2; DNA: TGCGCCAGCAGCGCCCTAGGCACCGGGGAGCTGTTTTTT; CDR3: CASSALGTGELFF
D: -; size: -; V: TRBV5-1; J: TRBJ2-5; DNA: TGCGCCAGCAGCTTGGGGACTATCCAAGAGACCCAGTACTTC; CDR3: CASSLGTIQETQYF
D: -; size: once; V: TRBV12-5; J: TRBJ2-5; DNA: TGTGCTAGTGGCCCGAGGGCGGGGAGGGAGACCCAGTACTTC; CDR3: CASGPRAGRETQYF
D: -; size: -; V: TRBV29-1; J: TRBJ2-1; DNA: TGCAGCGTTGACCCTGGGGGCCCGGGCCCATCTTCCTACAATGAGCAGTTCTTC; CDR3: CSVDPGGPGPSSYNEQFF
D: TRBD1; size: few; V: TRBV6-1; J: TRBJ2-5; DNA: TGTGCCAGCAGACGGGACAGGGTAGAAGAGACCCAGTACTTC; CDR3: CASRRDRVEETQYF
D: -; size: -; V: TRBV7-8; J: TRBJ2-2; DNA: TGTGCCAGCAGCCTTCCCGGAGGGGGGGCCGGCGGGGAGCTGTTTTTT; CDR3: CASSLPGGGAGGELFF
D: TRBD1; size: once; V: TRBV29-1; J: TRBJ1-1; DNA: TGCAGCGTTAAACGACAGGGGAACACTGAAGCTTTCTTT; CDR3: CSVKRQGNTEAFF
D: TRBD1; size: -; V: TRBV5-1; J: TRBJ2-5; DNA: TGCGCCAGCAGCTGGGGACAGGGGGCAGAGACCCAGTACTTC; CDR3: CASSWGQGAETQYF
D: TRBD1; size: -; V: TRBV30; J: TRBJ1-2; DNA: TGTGCCTGGAACGCAGGGACAGGGGCTGGCTACACCTTC; CDR3: CAWNAGTGAGYTF
D: -; size: -; V: TRBV11-2; J: TRBJ2-3; DNA: TGTGCCACCAAGGCGGCAGGGACAGATACGCAGTATTTT; CDR3: CATKAAGTDTQYF
D: -; size: -; V: TRBV5-4; J: TRBJ1-1; DNA: TGTGCCAGCAGCCCCTCCGGACAGCCGAACACTGAAGCTTTCTTT; CDR3: CASSPSGQPNTEAFF
D: TRBD1; size: -; V: TRBV5-1; J: TRBJ2-2; DNA: TGCGCCAGCAGTGAGGGGGCCGGGAACACCGGGGAGCTGTTTTTT; CDR3: CASSEGAGNTGELFF
D: -; size: -; V: TRBV7-9; J: TRBJ2-1; DNA: TGTGCCAGCAGTCCCATAGTCCCAGGGTCAGTGGGTGAGCAGTTCTTC; CDR3: CASSPIVPGSVGEQFF
D: TRBD1; size: -; V: TRBV6-1; J: TRBJ1-4; DNA: TGTGCCAGCACCTTCTTCGGGACAGAGAATGAAAAACTGTTTTTT; CDR3: CASTFFGTENEKLFF
D: TRBD1; size: once; V: TRBV18; J: TRBJ1-2; DNA: TGTGCCAGCTCACTCGGACAGGGGGCAATCGATGGCTACACCTTC; CDR3: CASSLGQGAIDGYTF
D: TRBD1; size: -; V: TRBV27; J: TRBJ1-2; DNA: TGTGCCAGCAGTTTCCGAAAGTCCGGGACAGATAAAAACTATGGCTACACCTTC; CDR3: CASSFRKSGTDKNYGYTF
D: -; size: few; V: TRBV5-1; J: TRBJ2-2; DNA: TGCGCCAGCAGCTTGGCCGGGGGTGTCGGGGAGCTGTTTTTT; CDR3: CASSLAGGVGELFF
D: -; size: -; V: TRBV30; J: TRBJ1-4; DNA: TGTGCCTGGATGGCGAGATGGGTGGGGAGGTCTGAAAAACTGTTTTTT; CDR3: CAWMARWVGRSEKLFF
D: TRBD1; size: -; V: TRBV28; J: TRBJ1-2; DNA: TGTGCCAGCACCCGGACAGGGAGACTATTTGGCTACACCTTC; CDR3: CASTRTGRLFGYTF
D: TRBD1; size: -; V: TRBV10-3; J: TRBJ1-2; DNA: TGTGCCATCAGAATAGGGGGCTCGTTGTGGGGCTACACCTTC; CDR3: CAIRIGGSLWGYTF
D: TRBD1; size: -; V: TRBV12-5; J: TRBJ2-5; DNA: TGTGCTAGTGGTTTGATCCTTGAGACAGGGATAAAAGAGACCCAGTACTTC; CDR3: CASGLILETGIKETQYF
D: -; size: -; V: TRBV9; J: TRBJ2-2; DNA: TGTGCCAGCAGCCCCATAGCGGAAACCGGGGAGCTGTTTTTT; CDR3: CASSPIAETGELFF
D: -; size: -; V: TRBV6-5; J: TRBJ1-2; DNA: TGTGCCAGCAGAACCGGTCTCAGGGACACCTACACCTTC; CDR3: CASRTGLRDTYTF
D: TRBD1; size: -; V: TRBV2; J: TRBJ1-2; DNA: TGTGCCAGCAGTGGGACAGGGGCGAGCTATGGCTACACCTTC; CDR3: CASSGTGASYGYTF
D: -; size: few; V: TRBV30; J: TRBJ2-2; DNA: TGTGCCTGGAGTCTCCCGGAGCGCCACTACACCGGGGAGCTGTTTTTT; CDR3: CAWSLPERHYTGELFF
D: TRBD1; size: -; V: TRBV5-4; J: TRBJ1-2; DNA: TGTGCCAGCAGCGGTGGACAGGGGGACTATGGCTACACCTTC; CDR3: CASSGGQGDYGYTF
D: -; size: -; V: TRBV5-1; J: TRBJ1-6; DNA: TGCGCCAGCAGCCAGGGGACATCACCGAGTTCACCCCTCCACTTT; CDR3: CASSQGTSPSSPLHF
D: TRBD2; size: once; V: TRBV5-4; J: TRBJ2-5; DNA: TGTGCCAGCAGCTCAACCGGGACTACCAAAGAGACCCAGTACTTC; CDR3: CASSSTGTTKETQYF
D: -; size: -; V: TRBV7-9; J: TRBJ1-1; DNA: TGTGCCAGCAGCTTCACCGGCACTGAAGCTTTCTTT; CDR3: CASSFTGTEAFF
D: -; size: -; V: TRBV19; J: TRBJ1-1; DNA: TGTGCCAGTAGTCCCAGGGATACTGAAGCTTTCTTT; CDR3: CASSPRDTEAFF
D: TRBD1; size: -; V: TRBV6-1; J: TRBJ1-2; DNA: TGTGCCAGCAGTGACCCCCGACAGGGCGGTGACTATGGCTACACCTTC; CDR3: CASSDPRQGGDYGYTF
D: TRBD2; size: -; V: TRBV7-2; J: TRBJ2-3; DNA: TGTGCCAGCAGCTCCAGACTAGCGGGGTCTTTTAGCACAGATACGCAGTATTTT; CDR3: CASSSRLAGSFSTDTQYF
D: -; size: -; V: TRBV10-1; J: TRBJ2-2; DNA: TGCGCCAGCAGTGACCACAGGGACGGGGAGCTGTTTTTT; CDR3: CASSDHRDGELFF
D: -; size: -; V: TRBV11-3; J: TRBJ1-1; DNA: TGTGCCAGCAGCGCCCGCGGGGGGCCTGAAACTGAAGCTTTCTTT; CDR3: CASSARGGPETEAFF
D: TRBD1; size: -; V: TRBV6-4; J: TRBJ1-5; DNA: TGTGCCAGCAGTACAGGGGGGGGTCAGCCCCAGCATTTT; CDR3: CASSTGGGQPQHF
D: TRBD1; size: -; V: TRBV6-6; J: TRBJ2-7; DNA: TGTGCCAGCAGTGCGACAGGGGTGGGCGAGCAGTACTTC; CDR3: CASSATGVGEQYF
D: TRBD2; size: -; V: TRBV19; J: TRBJ2-1; DNA: TGTGCCAGTAGTCTGGGACTAGTCTATGAGCAGTTCTTC; CDR3: CASSLGLVYEQFF